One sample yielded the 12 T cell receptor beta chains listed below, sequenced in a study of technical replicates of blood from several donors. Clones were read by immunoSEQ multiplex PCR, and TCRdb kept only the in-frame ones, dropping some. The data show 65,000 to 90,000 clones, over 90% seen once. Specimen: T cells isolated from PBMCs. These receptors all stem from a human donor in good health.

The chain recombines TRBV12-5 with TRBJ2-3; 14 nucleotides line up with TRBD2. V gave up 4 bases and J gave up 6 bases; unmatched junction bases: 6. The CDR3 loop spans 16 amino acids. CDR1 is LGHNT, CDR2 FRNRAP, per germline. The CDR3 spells CASGSGLAGGGDTQYF. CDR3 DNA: TGTGCTAGTGGTTCCGGACTAGCGGGAGGTGGCGATACGCAGTATTTT.

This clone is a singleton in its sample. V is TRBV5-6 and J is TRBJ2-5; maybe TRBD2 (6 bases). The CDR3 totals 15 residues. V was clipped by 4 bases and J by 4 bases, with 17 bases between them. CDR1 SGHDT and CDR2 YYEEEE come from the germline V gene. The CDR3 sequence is CASSAPGPGGETQYF. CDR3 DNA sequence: TGTGCCAGCAGCGCCCCGGGACCCGGGGGAGAGACCCAGTACTTC.

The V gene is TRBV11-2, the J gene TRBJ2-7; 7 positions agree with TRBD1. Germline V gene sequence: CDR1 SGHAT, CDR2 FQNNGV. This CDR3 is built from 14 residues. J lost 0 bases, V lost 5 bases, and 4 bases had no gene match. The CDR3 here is CASSARDSSYEQYF. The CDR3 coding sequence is TGTGCCAGCAGCGCCAGGGACAGCTCCTACGAGCAGTACTTC.

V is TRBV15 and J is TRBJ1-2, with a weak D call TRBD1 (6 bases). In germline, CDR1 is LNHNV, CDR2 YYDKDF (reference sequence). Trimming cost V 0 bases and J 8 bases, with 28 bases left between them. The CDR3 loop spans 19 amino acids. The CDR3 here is CATSRDRRGEGQGTGGYTF. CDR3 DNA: TGTGCCACCAGCAGAGATCGTAGGGGGGAGGGCCAGGGGACTGGGGGCTACACCTTC.

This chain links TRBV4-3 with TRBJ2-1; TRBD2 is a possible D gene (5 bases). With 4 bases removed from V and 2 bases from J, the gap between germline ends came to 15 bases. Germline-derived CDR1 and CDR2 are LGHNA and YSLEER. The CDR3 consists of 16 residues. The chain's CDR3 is CASSRELGATYNEQFF. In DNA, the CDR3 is TGCGCCAGCAGCCGAGAACTAGGAGCGACCTACAATGAGCAGTTCTTC.

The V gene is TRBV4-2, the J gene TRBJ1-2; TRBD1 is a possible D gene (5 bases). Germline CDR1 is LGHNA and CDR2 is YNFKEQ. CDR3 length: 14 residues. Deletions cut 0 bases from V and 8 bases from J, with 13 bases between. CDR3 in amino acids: CASSQETVLEGYTF. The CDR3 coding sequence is TGTGCCAGCAGCCAAGAGACAGTGCTAGAGGGCTACACCTTC.

This CDR3 is CASSLAGTSTNEQFF. CDR3 nucleotides: TGTGCCAGCAGCCTAGCCGGGACTAGTACCAATGAGCAGTTCTTC. This chain uses TRBV9 with TRBJ2-1, with 8 bases aligning to TRBD2. CDR1 SGDLS and CDR2 YYNGEE come from the germline V gene. The length of the CDR3 is 15 residues. The J segment lost 6 bases and the V segment lost 4 bases, leaving 9 bases of the junction unmatched.

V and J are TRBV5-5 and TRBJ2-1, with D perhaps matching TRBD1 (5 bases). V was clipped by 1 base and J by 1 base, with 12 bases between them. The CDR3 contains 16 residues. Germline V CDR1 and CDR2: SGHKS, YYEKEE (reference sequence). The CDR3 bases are TGTGCCAGCAGCTTGACGCAGGGATGGTCCTACAATGAGCAGTTCTTC. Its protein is CASSLTQGWSYNEQFF.

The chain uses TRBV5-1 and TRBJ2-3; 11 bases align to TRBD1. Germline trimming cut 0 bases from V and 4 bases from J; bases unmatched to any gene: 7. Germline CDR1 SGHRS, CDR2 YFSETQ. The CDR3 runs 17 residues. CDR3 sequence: CASSLVPSGQGADTQYF. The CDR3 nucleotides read TGCGCCAGCAGCTTGGTCCCCTCGGGACAGGGGGCAGATACGCAGTATTTT.

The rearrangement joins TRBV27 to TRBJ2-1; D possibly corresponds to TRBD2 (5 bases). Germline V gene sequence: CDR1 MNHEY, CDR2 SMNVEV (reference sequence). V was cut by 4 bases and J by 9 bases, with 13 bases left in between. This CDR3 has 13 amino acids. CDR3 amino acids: CASSSLASGEQFF. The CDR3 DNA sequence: TGTGCCAGCAGTTCTCTAGCAAGCGGTGAGCAGTTCTTC.

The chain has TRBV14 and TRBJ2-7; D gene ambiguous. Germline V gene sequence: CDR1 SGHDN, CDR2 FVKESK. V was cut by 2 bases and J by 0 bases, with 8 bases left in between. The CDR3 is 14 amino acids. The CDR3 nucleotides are TGTGCCAGCAGCCAAATGAGGAACTCCTACGAGCAGTACTTC. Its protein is CASSQMRNSYEQYF.

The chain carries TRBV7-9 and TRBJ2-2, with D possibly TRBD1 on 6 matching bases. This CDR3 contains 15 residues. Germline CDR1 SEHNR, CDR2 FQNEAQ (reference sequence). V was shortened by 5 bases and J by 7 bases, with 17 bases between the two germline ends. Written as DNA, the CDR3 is TGTGCCAGCAGCGGAAGGGGGTGGGGAATCGGGGAGCTGTTTTTT. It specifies CASSGRGWGIGELFF.